Listed below are T cell receptor beta chains from one sample, sequenced in a study of T cell responses to AZD1222 COVID-19 vaccine. Data came from immunoSEQ multiplex PCR; TCRdb stores just in-frame clones and leaves some out. This sample has approximately 190,000 clones; approximately 91% occur once, and the top ten carry 0.99%. This sample comprised peripheral blood, obtained on day 0 of AZD1222 vaccination. These receptors were obtained from an adult in good health. The CDR3 runs from the conserved cysteine through the conserved F or W. Each record gives: V gene, clone size, D gene, J gene, CDR3 protein, CDR3 DNA. D genes are given only for firm matches. A row's size may be missing; if present it is once, few, many or a size class.

>TRBV5-8|-|-|TRBJ2-1
CASSLPGAALYNEQFF
TGTGCCAGCAGCTTGCCGGGGGCGGCCCTCTACAATGAGCAGTTCTTC
>TRBV6-5|-|-|TRBJ2-7
CASRGPYEQYF
TGTGCCAGCCGCGGGCCCTACGAGCAGTACTTC
>TRBV25-1|once|-|TRBJ2-7
CASSDLHEQYF
TGTGCCAGCAGTGATCTCCACGAGCAGTACTTC
>TRBV11-2|-|-|TRBJ2-7
CASSQLPIPGYTYEQYF
TGTGCCAGCAGCCAACTCCCGATTCCAGGGTATACCTACGAGCAGTACTTC
>TRBV14|-|-|TRBJ2-7
CASSLPGGGAEQYF
TGTGCCAGCAGCCTCCCAGGGGGGGGAGCGGAGCAGTACTTC
>TRBV2|-|TRBD2|TRBJ2-1
CASSDSSGRTYNEQFF
TGTGCCAGCAGTGATTCTAGCGGAAGAACCTACAATGAGCAGTTCTTC
>TRBV7-6|-|TRBD1|TRBJ1-2
CASSAGTGPMGYTF
TGTGCCAGCAGCGCGGGGACAGGGCCAATGGGCTACACCTTC
>TRBV5-4|-|-|TRBJ2-7
CASSPSYVPYEQYF
TGTGCCAGCAGCCCATCCTACGTACCCTACGAGCAGTACTTC
>TRBV7-2|-|-|TRBJ2-1
CASSPPPWREQFF
TGTGCCAGCAGCCCGCCCCCGTGGCGTGAGCAGTTCTTC
>TRBV28|-|-|TRBJ2-5
CASSGLAVAAETQYF
TGTGCCAGCAGTGGGCTCGCGGTGGCGGCAGAGACCCAGTACTTC
>TRBV19|-|-|TRBJ1-6
CASSTKGTGSSYNSPLHF
TGTGCCAGTAGCACCAAAGGAACAGGGAGCTCCTATAATTCACCCCTCCACTTT
>TRBV6-6|-|-|TRBJ2-1
CASSLGGSYNEQFF
TGTGCCAGCAGTTTAGGGGGAAGCTACAATGAGCAGTTCTTC
>TRBV6-5|-|TRBD1|TRBJ1-4
CASSYRDRGDEKLFF
TGTGCCAGCAGTTACCGCGACAGGGGAGATGAAAAACTGTTTTTT
>TRBV3-1/TRBV3-2|-|-|TRBJ2-7
CASSQDWGSGTTDEQYF
TGTGCCAGCAGCCAAGATTGGGGTAGCGGCACGACCGACGAGCAGTACTTC
>TRBV11-2|-|TRBD2|TRBJ2-4
CASRNSGRGSKNIQYF
TGTGCCAGCAGAAACAGCGGGAGGGGATCCAAAAACATTCAGTACTTC
>TRBV4-2|-|TRBD1|TRBJ2-7
CASSQEDLQGAYSYEQYF
TGTGCCAGCAGCCAAGAAGATCTACAGGGGGCCTACTCCTACGAGCAGTACTTC
>TRBV19|-|-|TRBJ2-1
CASSIARPNEQFF
TGTGCCAGTAGTATAGCTAGACCCAATGAGCAGTTCTTC
>TRBV7-3|-|-|TRBJ2-5
CASSLGGAPETQYF
TGTGCCAGCAGCTTAGGCGGCGCGCCAGAGACCCAGTACTTC
>TRBV3-1/TRBV3-2|-|TRBD1|TRBJ1-5
CASITSRGRQPQHF
TGTGCCAGCATTACGTCCAGGGGGCGTCAGCCCCAGCATTTT
>TRBV29-1|-|-|TRBJ2-2
CSVGRGYTGELFF
TGCAGCGTTGGGAGGGGATACACCGGGGAGCTGTTTTTT
>TRBV27|-|TRBD1|TRBJ1-1
CASSRNRDRVMAFF
TGTGCCAGCAGTAGAAACCGGGACAGGGTTATGGCTTTCTTT
>TRBV12-5|-|TRBD1|TRBJ2-7
CASGLVRKGQGAYEQYF
TGTGCTAGTGGTTTGGTCCGGAAGGGACAGGGGGCTTACGAGCAGTACTTC
>TRBV9|-|-|TRBJ1-2
CASRDLEDYGYTF
TGTGCCAGCAGGGATTTAGAGGACTATGGCTACACCTTC
>TRBV13|-|-|TRBJ2-1
CASSLGVGHNEQFF
TGTGCCAGCAGCCTGGGCGTGGGACACAATGAGCAGTTCTTC
>TRBV9|-|TRBD2|TRBJ2-2
CASSGYPTSAAYSGELFF
TGTGCCAGCAGCGGATACCCCACTAGCGCGGCCTACTCCGGGGAGCTGTTTTTT
>TRBV15|-|TRBD2|TRBJ2-2
CATSRALAGVDTGELFF
TGTGCCACCAGCAGAGCCCTAGCGGGAGTCGACACCGGGGAGCTGTTTTTT
>TRBV10-1|-|-|TRBJ1-1
CASSEDSHTEAFF
TGCGCCAGCAGTGAGGACAGTCACACTGAAGCTTTCTTT
>TRBV9|-|-|TRBJ2-7
CASSVGTTNYEQYF
TGTGCCAGCAGCGTAGGTACTACCAACTACGAGCAGTACTTC
>TRBV7-6|-|TRBD2|TRBJ2-1
CASTARIERGGSYNEQFF
TGTGCCAGCACCGCGAGAATTGAGCGGGGGGGTTCCTACAATGAGCAGTTCTTC
>TRBV27|-|-|TRBJ1-4
CASSLSRGPNEKLFF
TGTGCCAGCAGTTTATCAAGGGGCCCCAATGAAAAACTGTTTTTT
>TRBV7-9|-|TRBD2|TRBJ2-2
CASSPAPGGPNTGELFF
TGTGCCAGCAGCCCAGCCCCGGGAGGACCGAACACCGGGGAGCTGTTTTTT
>TRBV27|-|-|TRBJ2-1
CASSFGGGRVDEQFF
TGTGCCAGCAGTTTTGGAGGGGGGAGAGTCGATGAGCAGTTCTTC
>TRBV9|-|TRBD1|TRBJ2-3
CASSVVGDRAIADTQYF
TGTGCCAGCAGCGTAGTCGGGGACAGGGCTATCGCAGATACGCAGTATTTT
>TRBV3-1/TRBV3-2|-|TRBD2|TRBJ2-5
CASSLLALAGVETQYF
TGTGCCAGCAGCCTCCTGGCCCTAGCGGGAGTTGAGACCCAGTACTTC
>TRBV19|-|TRBD2|TRBJ2-1
CASSAGGRNNEQFF
TGTGCCAGTAGTGCGGGGGGGAGGAACAATGAGCAGTTCTTC
>TRBV19|-|-|TRBJ2-1
CASSRGAYYNEQFF
TGTGCCAGTAGTAGGGGGGCCTATTACAATGAGCAGTTCTTC
>TRBV9|-|-|TRBJ2-1
CASSVVPGNNEQFF
TGTGCCAGCAGCGTAGTCCCCGGAAACAATGAGCAGTTCTTC
>TRBV6-5|-|-|TRBJ1-5
CASRPEYSNQPQHF
TGTGCCAGCAGACCGGAGTATAGCAATCAGCCCCAGCATTTT
>TRBV19|-|-|TRBJ2-3
CASSNPKDTQYF
TGTGCCAGTAGTAACCCGAAGGATACGCAGTATTTT
>TRBV5-1|-|-|TRBJ2-7
CASSPGATSYEQYF
TGCGCCAGCAGCCCAGGGGCAACTTCCTACGAGCAGTACTTC
>TRBV14|-|-|TRBJ2-3
CASSQAGVDTQYF
TGTGCCAGCAGCCAAGCCGGGGTTGATACGCAGTATTTT
>TRBV20-1|-|-|TRBJ2-7
CSASGFRDSSYEQYF
TGCAGTGCTAGTGGTTTTCGCGATAGCTCCTACGAGCAGTACTTC
>TRBV2|-|TRBD1|TRBJ1-5
CASSAGQPFNQPQHF
TGTGCCAGCAGCGCGGGACAGCCCTTCAATCAGCCCCAGCATTTT
>TRBV27|-|TRBD1|TRBJ2-5
CASSPGTGGETQYF
TGTGCCAGCAGTCCCGGGACAGGGGGAGAGACCCAGTACTTC
>TRBV27|-|-|TRBJ2-7
CASSFGGPDSYEQYF
TGTGCCAGCAGTTTCGGGGGGCCAGACTCCTACGAGCAGTACTTC
>TRBV27|few|-|TRBJ1-4
CASSPQGSPTNEKLFF
TGTGCCAGCAGTCCACAGGGTTCCCCAACTAATGAAAAACTGTTTTTT
>TRBV29-1|-|-|TRBJ1-2
CSGNLLAPGRFYGYTF
TGCAGCGGGAACCTCCTAGCACCGGGCCGCTTTTATGGCTACACCTTC
>TRBV15|-|TRBD1|TRBJ2-1
CATSPNVGTGDRVFGEQFF
TGTGCCACCAGCCCAAATGTAGGGACCGGGGACAGGGTTTTCGGTGAGCAGTTCTTC
>TRBV5-4|-|TRBD2|TRBJ2-3
CASSSLAGGFRSTDTQYF
TGTGCCAGCAGCTCCCTAGCGGGGGGGTTCCGCAGCACAGATACGCAGTATTTT
>TRBV5-1|-|-|TRBJ2-1
CASRWVDFRDEQFF
TGCGCCAGCAGATGGGTAGATTTCCGGGATGAGCAGTTCTTC
>TRBV15|-|-|TRBJ2-7
CATSRTGGYEQYF
TGTGCCACCAGCCGGACTGGGGGCTACGAGCAGTACTTC
>TRBV4-1|-|TRBD1|TRBJ1-2
CASSQPDRDYGYTF
TGCGCCAGCAGCCAACCAGACAGGGACTATGGCTACACCTTC
>TRBV5-4|-|-|TRBJ1-5
CASSPTRDSEQPQHF
TGTGCCAGCAGTCCGACCCGGGATTCAGAACAGCCCCAGCATTTT
>TRBV3-1/TRBV3-2|once|TRBD2|TRBJ2-3
CASSQIMGATSGDSTDTQYF
TGTGCCAGCAGCCAAATAATGGGGGCCACTAGCGGGGATAGCACAGATACGCAGTATTTT